The present entry profiles one T cell receptor (beta chain) with its context. Original processing notes: Amplifying reference gene primers gave estimates of nucleated cell counts. Generated by immunoSEQ multiplex PCR, the TCRdb table keeps only in-frame clones and is missing some. D and trimming were read from the DNA, whereas the V and J calls and clone size are those reported in that table. The table lists under 200,000 clones, more than 85% of them singletons, with approximately 0.5% in the top ten. The data belong to a study of blood T cell repertoires in COVID-19. The wider study: Collection of acute and convalescent COVID-19 samples took place in the United States, Italy and Spain. PBMCs, B-cell-depleted T cells, or T cells were the source of the cDNA or gDNA that made up the material.

The CDR3 is made up of 16 amino acids. CDR1 and CDR2 (germline): MGHRA, YSYEKL. Trimming shortened V by 1 base and J by 8 bases, and 15 bases separated the two germline ends. This clonotype originated in a man aged 45-65 years with acute or convalescent COVID-19. V and J are TRBV4-1 and TRBJ1-6; perhaps TRBD1 as D (6 bases). Material: peripheral blood. The CDR3 nucleotides are TGCGCCAGCAGCCAAGTATCCCGGGACACAGATTCACCCCTCCACTTT. Amino acid sequence: CASSQVSRDTDSPLHF.